This T cell receptor beta chain was profiled in a study of cytomegalovirus exposure and HLA in healthy donors. Whole-study results and caveats: By HLA locus, TCR association rates varied in a later analysis, with DRB1 showing the most and HLA-C the fewest.

Though probably carrying unrecorded immune exposures, donors were nominally healthy at sampling. This clone was seen a single time. Its antigen is still unknown. Both 60 Vbeta primers and 13 Jbeta primers went into the PCR. Original processing methods: Unique TCR beta chains totaled roughly 81 million in a later count, with roughly 12 million of them shared. TCRdb's table, derived via immunoSEQ multiplex PCR, lists solely in-frame clones and lacks some. D and trimming come from the DNA, and the V and J calls and clone size come from that table. The sample carries a few hundred thousand clones, approximately 80% recorded once. The sequencing input was PBMCs. This clonotype was obtained from a girl under 10 years old in good health and CMV-seronegative.

CDR3 amino acids: CASSPRASGGQETQYF. CDR3 sequence (DNA): TGTGCCAGCTCACCGCGGGCTAGCGGGGGGCAGGAGACCCAGTACTTC. This chain joins TRBV18 and TRBJ2-5; TRBD2 aligns across 11 bases. CDR3 length: 16 amino acids. After removal of 3 bases from V and 5 bases from J, the junction contained 8 bases not matched to a gene. Germline CDR1 KGHSH, CDR2 LQKENI.